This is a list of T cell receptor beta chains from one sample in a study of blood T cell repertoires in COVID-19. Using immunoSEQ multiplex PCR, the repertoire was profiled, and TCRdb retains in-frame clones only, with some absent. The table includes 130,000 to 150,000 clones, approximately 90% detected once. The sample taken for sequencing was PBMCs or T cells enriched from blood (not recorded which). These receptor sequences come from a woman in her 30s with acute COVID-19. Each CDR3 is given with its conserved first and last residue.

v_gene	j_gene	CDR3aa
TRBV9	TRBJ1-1	CASSARGGANTEAFF
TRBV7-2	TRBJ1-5	CASSSGTVSGVPQHF
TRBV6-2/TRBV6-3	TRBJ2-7	CASSSGNSYEQYF
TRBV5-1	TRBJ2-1	CASSLDAGRLNEQFF
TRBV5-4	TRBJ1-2	CASSLEGQGALYGYTF
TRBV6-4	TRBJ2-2	CASSVAGEVGELFF
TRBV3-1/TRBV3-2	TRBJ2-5	CASSSRETQYF
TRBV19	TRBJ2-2	CASSKGQGVGELFF
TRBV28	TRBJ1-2	CASSFNLVNYGYTF
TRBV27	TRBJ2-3	CASRSGSFTDTQYF
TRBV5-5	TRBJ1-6	CASSLQGDGSPLHF
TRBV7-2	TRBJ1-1	CASSLGGRITEAFF
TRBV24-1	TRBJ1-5	CATSDLGGASNQPQHF
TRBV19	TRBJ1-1	CASRVVGGAGTEAFF
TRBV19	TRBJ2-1	CASKAKFSRSFSYNEQFF
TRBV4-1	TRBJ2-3	CASSQGWRDTDTQYF
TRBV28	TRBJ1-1	CASSFPLNTEAFF
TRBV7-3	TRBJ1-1	CASSLTVVSSIPEAFF
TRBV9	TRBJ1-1	CASSVWGGLDTEAFF
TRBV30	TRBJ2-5	CAWSVISGETQYF
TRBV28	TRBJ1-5	CASSLGVGRGSGQPQHF
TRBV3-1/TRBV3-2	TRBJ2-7	CASSQTSRYEQYF